A single sample is the source of the 2 T cell receptor beta chains below, sequenced in a study of T cell repertoires in cytomegalovirus infection. TCRdb re-derived calls from the reads in MiXCR, one entry per CDR3 protein. The table lists 500,000 to 600,000 distinct CDR3 sequences, about 17% of them singletons. Sample: CD8+ T cells from PBMCs. The receptors were sampled from a human donor in good health (CMV status not recorded). Some clones in this sample may be carry-over from other donors' samples.

This clonotype was counted at least ten times. This chain joins TRBV4-2 and TRBJ2-1, with 7 bases fitting TRBD1. J lost 0 bases, V lost 0 bases, and 8 bases had no gene match. CDR3 length equals 18 residues. The germline V gene has CDR1 LGHNA and CDR2 YNFKEQ. In DNA form, the CDR3 reads TGTGCCAGCAGCCAAGACCAGGAGAACAGGGGCTCCTACAATGAGCAGTTCTTC. This gives the protein CASSQDQENRGSYNEQFF.

The chain uses TRBV18 and TRBJ2-3, with D unclear. The germline gives CDR1 KGHSH, CDR2 LQKENI. This CDR3 is built from 15 residues. V dropped 0 bases and J dropped 2 bases, with 9 bases sitting between them. The CDR3 DNA reads TGTGCCAGCTCACCACCGTTCGACCACACAGATACGCAGTATTTT. It is translated as CASSPPFDHTDTQYF.